The clone carrying this TCR beta chain was detected many times. The antigen remains undetermined. In germline, CDR1 is MNHEY, CDR2 SVGEGT. The CDR3 has 16 amino acids. With 1 base removed from V and 1 base from J, the gap between germline ends came to 11 bases. The data were taken from a study of human T cells and chemical hapten exposure. About the study: Diphenylcyclopropenone doses were given weekly to the scalps of patients across the approximately 25-week study. Regarding the study as a whole: Versus controls, significantly more large CDR3 similarity clusters arose from expanded TCRs.

One entry per CDR3 protein, called by TCRdb with MiXCR from the RACE reads. The repertoire consists of 380,000 or so distinct CDR3 sequences, with 4.5% to 5.5% occurring once and the leading ten covering about 7.7%. The time point here: pre-sensitization, week 0. Sample treatment: therapeutic diphenylcyclopropenone sensitization with weekly scalp DPC. This specimen consisted of whole blood, obtained in connection with sensitization to the hapten diphenylcyclopropenone (DPC). The chain is built from TRBV6-2 or TRBV6-3 and TRBJ1-5; no firm D call. The sequence was collected from a woman aged 18-29 years with alopecia areata. Some clones in this sample may be carry-over from other donors' samples. CDR3 sequence reads: CASSYYYGESNQPQHF. The CDR3 nucleotides are TGTGCCAGCAGTTACTACTATGGTGAAAGCAATCAGCCCCAGCATTTT.